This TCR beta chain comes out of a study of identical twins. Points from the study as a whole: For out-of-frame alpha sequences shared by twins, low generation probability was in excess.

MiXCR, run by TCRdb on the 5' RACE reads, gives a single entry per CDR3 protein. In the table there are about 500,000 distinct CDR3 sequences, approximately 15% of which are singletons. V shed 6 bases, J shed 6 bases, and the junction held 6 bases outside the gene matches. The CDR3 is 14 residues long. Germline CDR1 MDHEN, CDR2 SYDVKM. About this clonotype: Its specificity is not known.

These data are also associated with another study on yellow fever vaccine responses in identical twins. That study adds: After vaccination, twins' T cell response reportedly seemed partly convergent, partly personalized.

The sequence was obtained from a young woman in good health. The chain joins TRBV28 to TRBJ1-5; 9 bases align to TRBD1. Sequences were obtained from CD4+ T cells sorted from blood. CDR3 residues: CASRGQGGGQPQHF. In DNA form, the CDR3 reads TGTGCCAGCAGGGGACAGGGAGGAGGTCAGCCCCAGCATTTT. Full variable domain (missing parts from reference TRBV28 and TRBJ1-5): DVKVTQSSRYLVKRTGEKVFLECVQDMDHENMFWYRQDPGLGLRLIYFSYDVKMKEKGDIPEGYSVSREKKERFSLILESASTNQTSMYLCASRGQGGGQPQHFGDGTRLSIL.